The 26 T cell receptor beta chains below all came from one sample that was sequenced in a study of T-cell memory formation after mild COVID-19. TCRdb called the 5' RACE reads again in MiXCR, with one record for every CDR3 protein. Seen here are fewer than 60,000 distinct CDR3 sequences, around 25% observed once, and the top ten hold 40% to 50%. Sequencing was performed on PBMCs or a T cell subset sorted from them (not recorded which). The receptors here all came from a man younger than 35 who had mild COVID-19 (a few samples of this study predate the infection). Cell type and time point are not known.

This chain links TRBV7-8 with TRBJ2-7; D is ambiguous. V shed 5 bases and J shed 3 bases, with 11 bases lying between them. CDR3 length: 13 residues. Germline V gene data show CDR1 as SGHVS and CDR2 as FQNEAQ. CDR3: CASSRTAYYEQYF. CDR3 nucleotides: TGTGCCAGCAGCCGTACTGCCTACTACGAGCAGTACTTC. Full variable domain (missing parts from reference TRBV7-8 and TRBJ2-7): GAGVSQSPRYKVAKRGQDVALRCDPISGHVSLFWYQQALGQGPEFLTYFQNEAQLDKSGLPSDRFFAERPEGSVSTLKIQRTQQEDSAVYLCASSRTAYYEQYFGPGTRLTVT.

The table lists this clonotype with a few counts. CDR3 coding DNA: TGTGCCAGCAGCCCGGGGTGGACTGAAGCTTTCTTT. This translates into CASSPGWTEAFF. V usage is TRBV7-2 and J usage is TRBJ1-1; no clear D. CDR3 length equals 12 residues. V gave up 5 bases and J gave up 5 bases, with 9 bases separating them. Germline V gene data show CDR1 as SGHTA and CDR2 as FQGNSA.

The rearrangement uses TRBV5-1 and TRBJ2-3; TRBD2 matches at 11 bases. V was clipped by 4 bases and J by 3 bases; unmatched bases: 4. The germline V gene encodes CDR1 SGHRS and CDR2 YFSETQ. CDR3 size: 15 residues. The CDR3 DNA follows: TGCGCCAGCAGCCCCTGGACTAGCGGGACAGATACGCAGTATTTT. Amino acids: CASSPWTSGTDTQYF.

This clonotype was picked up a small number of times. The CDR3 DNA reads TGCGCCAGCAGCTTGCCATCCTACGAGCAGTACTTC. The encoded protein is CASSLPSYEQYF. The chain links TRBV5-1 to TRBJ2-7; D remains unclear. The V gene's germline CDR1 is SGHRS and CDR2 YFSETQ. V was pared by 1 base and J by 1 base, with 3 bases between. This CDR3 region has 12 residues.

This clonotype was seen more than once but under ten times. The chain recombines TRBV9 with TRBJ1-2; 7 nucleotides match TRBD1. V was clipped by 3 bases and J by 4 bases; unmatched bases: 6. The CDR3 extends over 14 amino acids. In germline, CDR1 is SGDLS, CDR2 YYNGEE. This CDR3 reads CASSGAQGGYGYTF. CDR3 DNA: TGTGCCAGCAGCGGGGCCCAGGGGGGCTATGGCTACACCTTC.

The table lists this clonotype with a few counts. The genes are TRBV4-2 and TRBJ2-1; 8 nucleotides match TRBD2. Losses at the gene ends were 5 bases for V and 1 base for J; bases not matched to a gene: 7. The CDR3 has 16 residues. Germline CDR1 LGHNA, CDR2 YNFKEQ. CDR3 bases: TGTGCCAGCAGCACGGACCAGCGGGGGTCCTACAATGAGCAGTTCTTC. It yields the protein CASSTDQRGSYNEQFF.

The chain recombines TRBV29-1 with TRBJ1-2, with 7 positions matching TRBD1. V was pared by 7 bases and J by 5 bases, with 4 bases of the junction left unmatched. Per the germline V gene, CDR1 is SQVTM and CDR2 is ANQGSEA. The CDR3 covers 11 residues. The CDR3 loop is CSAETGYGYTF. The CDR3 bases are TGCAGCGCTGAGACAGGGTATGGCTACACCTTC.

This rearrangement joins TRBV29-1 to TRBJ2-1; a possible D gene is TRBD1 (5 bases). V gave up 2 bases and J gave up 7 bases, with 15 bases separating them. Germline V lookup: CDR1 SQVTM, CDR2 ANQGSEA. The CDR3 spans 14 residues. The CDR3: CSVEMPSAGNEQFF. DNA of the CDR3: TGCAGCGTTGAAATGCCGTCTGCAGGGAATGAGCAGTTCTTC.

The rearrangement links TRBV4-1 to TRBJ1-6, with TRBD1 matching over 7 bases. Looked up from germline, CDR1 is MGHRA and CDR2 is YSYEKL. Losses at the gene ends were 4 bases for V and 18 bases for J; bases not matched to a gene: 12. The CDR3 runs 13 residues. The CDR3 spells CASSPQTGARPHF. As DNA, the CDR3 is TGCGCCAGCAGCCCCCAAACAGGGGCACGCCCCCACTTT.

The CDR3 sequence: CASSLTGWWNQPQHF. For the CDR3, the DNA is TGTGCCAGCAGTCTTACAGGATGGTGGAATCAGCCCCAGCATTTT. This chain links TRBV6-2 or TRBV6-3 with TRBJ1-5, with D possibly TRBD1 on 5 matching bases. Germline CDR1 reads MNHEY; CDR2 reads SVGEGT. The CDR3 length is 15 residues. Trimming removed 5 bases from V and 4 bases from J, with 15 bases in between.

The CDR3 nucleotides are TGTGCCAGCAGTTTTGGTGAACTTAGCACAGATACGCAGTATTTT. Its translation is CASSFGELSTDTQYF. The chain couples TRBV28 to TRBJ2-3; no clear D. The CDR3 consists of 15 residues. Germline V CDR1 and CDR2: MDHEN, SYDVKM. The V and J ends lost 3 bases and 0 bases respectively, with 10 bases between them.

This clonotype was counted a few times. The chain links TRBV4-1 to TRBJ2-1; possibly TRBD2 for D (5 bases). This CDR3 contains 15 residues. Trimming removed 4 bases from V and 7 bases from J, with 17 bases in between. The germline CDR1 and CDR2 sequences are MGHRA and YSYEKL. Here the CDR3 reads CASSLREERWNEQFF. The CDR3 bases are TGCGCCAGCAGCCTTCGAGAGGAGCGGTGGAATGAGCAGTTCTTC.

This clonotype was picked up a small number of times. J is TRBJ2-3 and V is TRBV20-1; possibly TRBD2 for D (6 bases). The CDR3 length is 14 residues. V was trimmed by 1 base and J by 2 bases, leaving 10 bases between them. Germline assignment: CDR1 DFQATT and CDR2 SNEGSKA (reference sequence). The CDR3 region has the DNA TGCAGTGCTAGAGTAGCGGCTCCCACAGATACGCAGTATTTT. It is translated as CSARVAAPTDTQYF.

The rearrangement joins TRBV7-2 to TRBJ2-7; D is possibly TRBD1 or TRBD2 (5 bases each). Germline-derived CDR1 and CDR2 are SGHTA and FQGNSA. V was clipped by 5 bases and J by 4 bases, with 18 bases between them. The CDR3 runs 15 residues. DNA for the CDR3: TGTGCCAGCAGCCTGGGACCAAACCCCACTTACGAGCAGTACGTC. Amino acid sequence: CASSLGPNPTYEQYV.

V gene TRBV19 combines with J gene TRBJ2-1; D is possibly TRBD1 or TRBD2 (5 bases each). This CDR3 is built from 14 residues. CDR1 is LNHDA and CDR2 is SQIVND in the germline V gene (reference sequence). V gave up 3 bases and J gave up 7 bases, with 13 bases separating them. CDR3 residues: CASSMGLAGNEQFF. The CDR3 DNA reads TGTGCCAGTAGTATGGGGCTAGCCGGTAATGAGCAGTTCTTC.

This clonotype was observed a few times. The genes are TRBV4-1 and TRBJ2-3; 8 nucleotides agree with TRBD2. This CDR3 has 18 amino acids. Losses at the gene ends were 1 base for V and 1 base for J; bases not matched to a gene: 10. Per germline, CDR1 MGHRA and CDR2 YSYEKL. The CDR3 bases are TGCGCCAGCAGCCAAGTTGCGGGGGGTAGAGGGGGCACAGATACGCAGTATTTT. This codes for CASSQVAGGRGGTDTQYF.

In its sample, this clonotype was seen a few times. The rearrangement links TRBV21-1 to TRBJ2-1; the D call in the table, TRBD2, was not verified against the DNA. TRBV21-1 is a pseudogene segment. The CDR3 contains 15 residues. The CDR3 loop reads CASSTTREGRNEQFF. The CDR3 nucleotides are TGTGCCAGCAGCACGACCCGGGAGGGCCGAAATGAGCAGTTCTTC.

This clonotype was seen many times. This chain links TRBV7-6 with TRBJ1-1; no definite D call. This CDR3 is 15 amino acids long. Trimming removed 4 bases at V and 3 bases at J, with 15 bases between. Germline V gene lookup returns CDR1 SGHVS and CDR2 FNYEAQ. The CDR3 nucleotides read TGTGCCAGCAGCTCCCACCGAGGGTTCGACACTGAAGCTTTCTTT. This gives the protein CASSSHRGFDTEAFF.

This clonotype was seen a few times. The CDR3 is CASSSERRLKDEQFF. The CDR3 coding sequence is TGTGCCAGCAGCTCCGAAAGGAGGTTGAAGGATGAGCAGTTCTTC. The chain recombines TRBV7-2 with TRBJ2-1; a weak D match, TRBD2 (5 bases). The V end was cut by 4 bases, the J end by 8 bases, with 18 bases between. This CDR3 is 15 amino acids long. CDR1 is SGHTA, CDR2 FQGNSA, per germline.

This rearrangement joins TRBV27 to TRBJ1-6, with a weak D call TRBD1 (6 bases). With 0 bases removed from V and 10 bases from J, the gap between germline ends came to 22 bases. Per germline, CDR1 MNHEY and CDR2 SMNVEV (reference sequence). There are 18 residues in the CDR3. CDR3 coding DNA: TGTGCCAGCAGTTTATCTTGGGGGGCGGGCAACGTCGGGTCACCCCTCCACTTT. Amino acid sequence: CASSLSWGAGNVGSPLHF.

The V gene is TRBV12-3 or TRBV12-4, the J gene TRBJ1-6, with a weak D call TRBD1 (6 bases). V was pared by 5 bases and J by 7 bases, with 12 bases between. This CDR3 has 14 amino acids. For the CDR3, the DNA is TGTGCCAGCAGTCCCGGGGGGGCAAATTCACCCCTCCACTTT. It is translated as CASSPGGANSPLHF.

V and J are TRBV3-1 and TRBJ1-1; maybe TRBD1 (6 bases). With 4 bases removed from V and 6 bases from J, the gap between germline ends came to 15 bases. From germline, CDR1 is LGHDT and CDR2 YNNKEL (reference sequence). The CDR3 is 14 residues long. The CDR3 region has the DNA TGTGCCAGCAGCCCTGGTAGGGGGTTCCCTGAAGCTTTCTTT. This gives the protein CASSPGRGFPEAFF.

The V gene is TRBV7-2, the J gene TRBJ2-5, with 10 bases aligning to TRBD2. Germline values: CDR1 SGHTA, CDR2 FQGNSA. This CDR3 has 16 residues. With 5 bases clipped from V and 4 bases from J, the junction kept 10 bases outside the gene matches. The CDR3 bases are TGTGCCAGCAGCACCGGGACTAGCGTTTGGGGAGAGACCCAGTACTTC. Amino acids: CASSTGTSVWGETQYF. Supplemented by reference TRBV7-2 and TRBJ2-5, the full variable domain reads GAGVSQSPSNKVTEKGKDVELRCDPISGHTALYWYRQSLGQGLEFLIYFQGNSAPDKSGLPSDRFSAERTGGSVSTLTIQRTQQEDSAVYLCASSTGTSVWGETQYFGPGTRLLVL.

This chain links TRBV6-5 with TRBJ1-1, with no clear D. V shed 3 bases and J shed 1 base, with 6 bases lying between them. This CDR3 spans 13 amino acids. Germline loops: CDR1 MNHEY, CDR2 SVGAGI. The CDR3 nucleotides are TGTGCCAGCAGTTATGGTGAGAACACTGAAGCTTTCTTT. Amino acids: CASSYGENTEAFF.

This clonotype came up a few times. The chain uses TRBV7-9 and TRBJ2-5; 8 bases line up with TRBD2. The CDR3 is 15 amino acids. Trimming cost V 1 base and J 1 base; bases outside gene matches: 2. Germline V lookup: CDR1 SEHNR, CDR2 FQNEAQ (reference sequence). CDR3 protein: CASSLELAVQETQYF. CDR3 coding DNA: TGTGCCAGCAGCTTAGAACTAGCGGTCCAAGAGACCCAGTACTTC.

This chain connects TRBV4-1 to TRBJ1-5; D call uncertain. The CDR3 sequence is 15 residues long. Germline loops: CDR1 MGHRA, CDR2 YSYEKL. Trimming removed 0 bases at V and 5 bases at J, with 11 bases between. The DNA for the CDR3 is TGCGCCAGCAGCCAAGATAGAACAGCTTATCAGCCCCAGCATTTT. The encoded protein is CASSQDRTAYQPQHF.